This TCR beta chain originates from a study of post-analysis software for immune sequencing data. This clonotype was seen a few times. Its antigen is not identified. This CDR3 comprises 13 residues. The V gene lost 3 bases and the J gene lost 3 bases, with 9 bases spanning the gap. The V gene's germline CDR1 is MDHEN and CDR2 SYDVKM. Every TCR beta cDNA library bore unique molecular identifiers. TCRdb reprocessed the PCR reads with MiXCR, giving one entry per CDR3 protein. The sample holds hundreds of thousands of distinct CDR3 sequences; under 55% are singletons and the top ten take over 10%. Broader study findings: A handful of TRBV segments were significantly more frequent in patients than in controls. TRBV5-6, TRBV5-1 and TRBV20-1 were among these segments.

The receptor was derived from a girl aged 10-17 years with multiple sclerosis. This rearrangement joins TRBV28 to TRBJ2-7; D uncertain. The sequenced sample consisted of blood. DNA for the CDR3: TGTGCCAGCAGTTTTAGGGCCTACTACGAGCAGTACTTC. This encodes CASSFRAYYEQYF.